This T cell receptor beta chain was found in a study of patients and donors after allogeneic stem cell transplantation (dated by TCRdb to the early 2020s). Receptor libraries were prepared by RT-PCR. The sequencer listed for this sample is NextSeq 550. The public sequencing data were trimmed at Q25 with fastp and processed into clonotypes with MiXCR by TCRdb, which kept only in-frame beta chains. Rows with one shared CDR3 protein collapse into an entry with the most common genes and DNA. The sample table lists about 400,000 distinct CDR3 sequences, roughly 17% of them with a count of one. The ten most abundant clones make up around 7.2% of the sample. This clonotype was recorded a few times. Its cognate antigen has yet to be identified. No quality values exist for individual bases; no much larger clone is one base distant. The CDR3 numbers 14 residues from cysteine through phenylalanine. Of all the DNA, just the CDR3 is kept, 42 bases in frame from base 1. A distance of 15 bases separates the germline ends of V and J, which lose 6 bases and 3 bases respectively. Per the germline V gene, MNHNS is the CDR1 and SASEGT is the CDR2.

The sequenced sample was blood, either unsorted or a sorted T cell fraction (not recorded which). The sequence was collected from a human donor who was either an allogeneic HSCT recipient or a stem cell or donor lymphocyte infusion donor (not recorded which). It is not recorded whose cells these are; they may come from a transplant donor. The sequence links TRBV6-1 to TRBJ2-7, with a tentative D gene TRBD2 over 5 matching bases. The DNA sequence is TGTGCCAGCAGGTCGGACTGGCGGAGCTACGAGCAGTACTTC. Its protein is CASRSDWRSYEQYF.